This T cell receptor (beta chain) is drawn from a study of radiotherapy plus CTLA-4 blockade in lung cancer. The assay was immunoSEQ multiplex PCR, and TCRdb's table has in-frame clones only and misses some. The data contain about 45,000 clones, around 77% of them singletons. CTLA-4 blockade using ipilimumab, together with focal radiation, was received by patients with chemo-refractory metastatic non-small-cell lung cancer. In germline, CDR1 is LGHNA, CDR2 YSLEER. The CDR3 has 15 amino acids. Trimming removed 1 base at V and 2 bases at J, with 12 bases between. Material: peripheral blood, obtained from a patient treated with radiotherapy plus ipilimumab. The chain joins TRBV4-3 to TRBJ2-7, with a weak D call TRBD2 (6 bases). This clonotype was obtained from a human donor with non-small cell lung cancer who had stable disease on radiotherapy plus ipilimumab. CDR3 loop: CASSQGGTSPYEQYF. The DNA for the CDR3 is TGCGCCAGCAGCCAAGGCGGGACGAGCCCCTACGAGCAGTACTTC.